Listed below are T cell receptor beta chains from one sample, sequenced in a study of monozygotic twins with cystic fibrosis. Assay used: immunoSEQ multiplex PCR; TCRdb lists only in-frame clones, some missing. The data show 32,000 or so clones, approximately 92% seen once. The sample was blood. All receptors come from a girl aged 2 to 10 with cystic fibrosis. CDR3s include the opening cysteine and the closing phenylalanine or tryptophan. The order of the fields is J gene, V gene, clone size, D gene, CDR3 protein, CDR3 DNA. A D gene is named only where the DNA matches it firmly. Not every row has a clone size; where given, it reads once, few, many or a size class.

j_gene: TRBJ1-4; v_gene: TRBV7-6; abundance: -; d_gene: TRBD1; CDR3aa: CASSQWDRDILATNEKLFF; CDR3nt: TGTGCCAGCAGCCAGTGGGACAGGGATATCCTTGCAACTAATGAAAAACTGTTTTTT
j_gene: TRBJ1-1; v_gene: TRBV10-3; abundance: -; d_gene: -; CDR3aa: CAISDTGKNTEAFF; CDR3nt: TGTGCCATCAGTGACACGGGGAAGAACACTGAAGCTTTCTTT
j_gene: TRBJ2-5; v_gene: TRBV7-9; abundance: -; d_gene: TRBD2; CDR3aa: CASSGGTSVRGETQYF; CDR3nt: TGTGCCAGCAGTGGCGGGACTAGCGTAAGAGGGGAGACCCAGTACTTC
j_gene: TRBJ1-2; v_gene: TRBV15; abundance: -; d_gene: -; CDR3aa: CATSRDGDLAGDYGYTF; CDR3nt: TGTGCCACCAGCAGAGATGGGGATTTGGCAGGGGACTATGGCTACACCTTC
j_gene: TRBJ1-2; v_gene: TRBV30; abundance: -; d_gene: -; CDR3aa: CAWSVRPLEAGYTF; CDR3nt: TGTGCCTGGAGTGTTCGCCCATTAGAAGCCGGCTACACCTTC
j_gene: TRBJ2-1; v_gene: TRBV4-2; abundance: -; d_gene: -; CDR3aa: CASSQLWARAYNEQFF; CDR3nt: TGTGCCAGCAGCCAACTGTGGGCGCGGGCTTACAATGAGCAGTTCTTC
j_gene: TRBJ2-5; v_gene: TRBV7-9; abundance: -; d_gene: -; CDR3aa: CASSLSTGETQYF; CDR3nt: TGTGCCAGCAGCTTGAGCACTGGGGAGACCCAGTACTTC
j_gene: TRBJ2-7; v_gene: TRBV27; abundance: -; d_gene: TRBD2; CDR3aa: CASSFTPGGMENEQYF; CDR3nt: TGTGCCAGCAGTTTTACCCCCGGGGGGATGGAGAACGAGCAGTACTTC
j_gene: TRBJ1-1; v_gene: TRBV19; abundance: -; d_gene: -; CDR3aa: CASATYLNTEAFF; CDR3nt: TGTGCCTCCGCGACATATTTGAACACTGAAGCTTTCTTT
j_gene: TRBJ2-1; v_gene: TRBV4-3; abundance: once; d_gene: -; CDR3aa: CASSQDSVGGSSYNEQFF; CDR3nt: TGCGCCAGCAGCCAAGATAGTGTAGGTGGAAGCTCCTACAATGAGCAGTTCTTC
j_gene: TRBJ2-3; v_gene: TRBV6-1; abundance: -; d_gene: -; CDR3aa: CASSVGGRTDTQYF; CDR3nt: TGTGCCAGCAGTGTCGGGGGGCGCACAGATACGCAGTATTTT
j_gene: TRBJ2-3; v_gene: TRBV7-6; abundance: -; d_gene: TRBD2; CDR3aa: CASSLGLAGGVVTDTQYF; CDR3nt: TGTGCCAGCAGCTTAGGGTTAGCGGGGGGCGTTGTGACAGATACGCAGTATTTT
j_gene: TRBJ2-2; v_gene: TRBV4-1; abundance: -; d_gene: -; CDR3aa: CASSQVGTGELFF; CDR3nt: TGCGCCAGCAGCCAAGTAGGCACCGGGGAGCTGTTTTTT
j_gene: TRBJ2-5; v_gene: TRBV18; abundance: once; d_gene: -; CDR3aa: CASSPGRSEGTQYF; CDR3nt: TGTGCCAGCTCACCCGGACGGAGCGAGGGGACCCAGTACTTC
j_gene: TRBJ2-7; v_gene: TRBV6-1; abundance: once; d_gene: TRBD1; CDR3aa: CASSAVRTGGYEQYF; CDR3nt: TGTGCCAGCAGTGCGGTCCGGACAGGGGGATACGAGCAGTACTTC
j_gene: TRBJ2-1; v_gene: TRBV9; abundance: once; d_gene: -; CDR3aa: CASSVLSGSPRYNEQFF; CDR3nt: TGTGCCAGCAGCGTACTAAGCGGGTCTCCCCGATACAATGAGCAGTTCTTC
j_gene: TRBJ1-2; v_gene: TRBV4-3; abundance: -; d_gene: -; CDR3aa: CASSQETGFYAYTF; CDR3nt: TGCGCCAGCAGCCAAGAGACGGGATTTTACGCATACACCTTC
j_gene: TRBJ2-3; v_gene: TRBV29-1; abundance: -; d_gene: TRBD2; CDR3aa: CSVAGSPGGSTDTQYF; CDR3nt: TGCAGCGTTGCAGGGTCACCGGGAGGAAGCACAGATACGCAGTATTTT
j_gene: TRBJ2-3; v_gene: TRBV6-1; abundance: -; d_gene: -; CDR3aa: CASSEALGGTDTQYF; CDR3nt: TGTGCCAGCAGTGAAGCGCTGGGGGGCACAGATACGCAGTATTTT
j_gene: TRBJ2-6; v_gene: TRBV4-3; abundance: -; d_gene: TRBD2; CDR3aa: CASSPGGEGSSGANVLTF; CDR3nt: TGCGCCAGCAGCCCGGGCGGGGAGGGATCCTCTGGGGCCAACGTCCTGACTTTC
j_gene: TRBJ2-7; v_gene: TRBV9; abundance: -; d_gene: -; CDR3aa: CASSVIGGEQYF; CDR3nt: TGTGCCAGCAGCGTAATCGGGGGTGAGCAGTACTTC
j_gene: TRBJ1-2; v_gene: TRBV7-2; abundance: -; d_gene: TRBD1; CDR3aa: CASSFFGTATSNYGYTF; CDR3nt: TGTGCCAGCAGCTTCTTCGGGACAGCCACATCTAACTATGGCTACACCTTC
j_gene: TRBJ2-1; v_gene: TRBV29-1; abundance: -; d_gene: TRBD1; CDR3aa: CSSSRDSYYNEQFF; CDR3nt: TGCAGCTCATCCCGGGACAGCTATTACAATGAGCAGTTCTTC
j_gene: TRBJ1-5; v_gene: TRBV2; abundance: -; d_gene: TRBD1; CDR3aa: CASSEWTGGNQPQHF; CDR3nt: TGTGCCAGCAGTGAGTGGACAGGGGGAAATCAGCCCCAGCATTTT
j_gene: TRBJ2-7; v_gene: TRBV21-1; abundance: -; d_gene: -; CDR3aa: CASSKGRLGQEPYEQYF; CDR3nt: TGTGCCAGCAGCAAGGGTCGATTGGGACAGGAACCCTACGAGCAGTACTTC
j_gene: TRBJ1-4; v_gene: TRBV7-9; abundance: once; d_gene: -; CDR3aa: CASSLRGAEYNEKLFF; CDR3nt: TGTGCCAGCAGCTTACGGGGGGCAGAGTATAATGAAAAACTGTTTTTT
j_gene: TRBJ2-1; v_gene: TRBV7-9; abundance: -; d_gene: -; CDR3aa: CASSSIGTSYNEQFF; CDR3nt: TGTGCCAGCAGCAGCATCGGGACCTCCTACAATGAGCAGTTCTTC
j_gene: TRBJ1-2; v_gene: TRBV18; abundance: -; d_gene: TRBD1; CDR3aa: CASSPDREPYGYTF; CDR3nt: TGTGCCAGCTCACCTGACAGGGAACCTTATGGCTACACCTTC
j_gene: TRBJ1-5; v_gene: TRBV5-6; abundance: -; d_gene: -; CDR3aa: CASSLWGAGNQPQHF; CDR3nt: TGTGCCAGCAGCTTGTGGGGGGCGGGCAATCAGCCCCAGCATTTT
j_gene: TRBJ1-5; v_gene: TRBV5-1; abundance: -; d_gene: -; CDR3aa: CASSLDPGDNQPQHF; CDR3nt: TGCGCCAGCAGCTTGGACCCAGGGGACAATCAGCCCCAGCATTTT
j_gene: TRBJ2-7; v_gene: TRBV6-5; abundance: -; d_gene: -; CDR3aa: CASSDRDTDYEQYF; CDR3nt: TGTGCCAGCAGTGACCGGGACACCGACTACGAGCAGTACTTC
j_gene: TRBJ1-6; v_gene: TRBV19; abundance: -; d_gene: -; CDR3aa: CASSIVGGKSTLHF; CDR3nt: TGTGCCAGTAGTATAGTGGGCGGGAAATCAACCCTCCACTTT
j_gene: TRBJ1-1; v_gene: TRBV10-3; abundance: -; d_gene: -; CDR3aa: CAISESKVNTEAFF; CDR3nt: TGTGCCATCAGTGAGTCGAAGGTGAACACTGAAGCTTTCTTT
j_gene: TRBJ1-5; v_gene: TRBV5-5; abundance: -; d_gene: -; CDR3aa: CASSLRADGSNQPQHF; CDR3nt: TGTGCCAGCAGCTTAAGGGCCGACGGGAGCAATCAGCCCCAGCATTTT
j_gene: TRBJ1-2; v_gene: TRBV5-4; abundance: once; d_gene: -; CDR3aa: CASSSKQDSKGYTF; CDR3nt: TGTGCCAGCAGCTCAAAACAGGACAGTAAGGGCTACACCTTC
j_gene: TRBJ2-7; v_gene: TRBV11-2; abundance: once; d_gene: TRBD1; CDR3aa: CASSSNRQGYEQYF; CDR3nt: TGTGCCAGCAGCTCTAACCGACAGGGCTACGAGCAGTACTTC
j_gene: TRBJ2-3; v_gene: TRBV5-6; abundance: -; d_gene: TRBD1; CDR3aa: CASTLGTGMLGDTQYF; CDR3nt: TGTGCCAGCACCCTTGGGACAGGGATGTTGGGAGATACGCAGTATTTT
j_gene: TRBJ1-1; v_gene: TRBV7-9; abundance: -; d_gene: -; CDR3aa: CASSLVYFSSGEKTTEAFF; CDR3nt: TGTGCCAGCAGCTTAGTGTATTTTTCGTCGGGGGAGAAGACTACTGAAGCTTTCTTT
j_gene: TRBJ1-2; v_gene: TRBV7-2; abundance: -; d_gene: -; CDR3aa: CASSPDGGRGVYGYTF; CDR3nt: TGTGCCAGCAGCCCTGACGGGGGACGTGGGGTCTATGGCTACACCTTC
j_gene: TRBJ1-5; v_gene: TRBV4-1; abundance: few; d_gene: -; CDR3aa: CASSQDGWNQPQHF; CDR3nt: TGCGCCAGCAGCCAAGATGGTTGGAATCAGCCCCAGCATTTT
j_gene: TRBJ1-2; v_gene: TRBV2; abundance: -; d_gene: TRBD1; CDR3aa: CASNDGIYTDREGGYTF; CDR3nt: TGTGCCAGCAATGATGGGATTTATACTGACAGGGAGGGAGGCTACACCTTC
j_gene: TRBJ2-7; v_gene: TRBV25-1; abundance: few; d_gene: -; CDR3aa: CASSQNYEQYF; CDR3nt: TGTGCCAGCAGTCAGAACTACGAGCAGTACTTC
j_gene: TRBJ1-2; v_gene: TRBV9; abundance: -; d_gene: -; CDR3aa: CASSVEIADGGYTF; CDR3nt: TGTGCCAGCAGCGTAGAAATCGCGGACGGAGGCTACACCTTC
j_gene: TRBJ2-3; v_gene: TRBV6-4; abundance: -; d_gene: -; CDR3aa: CASSEMDGDDTQYF; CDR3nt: TGTGCCAGCAGTGAAATGGACGGGGACGATACGCAGTATTTT
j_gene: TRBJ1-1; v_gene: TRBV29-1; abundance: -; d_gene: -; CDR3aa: CSVEMRAGGTEAFF; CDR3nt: TGCAGCGTTGAAATGAGGGCGGGTGGGACTGAAGCTTTCTTT
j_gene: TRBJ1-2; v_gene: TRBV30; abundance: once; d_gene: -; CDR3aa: CAYSYRASNYGYTF; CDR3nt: TGTGCCTATTCGTACAGGGCCTCTAACTATGGCTACACCTTC
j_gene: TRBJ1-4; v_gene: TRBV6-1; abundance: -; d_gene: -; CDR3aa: CASSEQYNEKLFF; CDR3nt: TGTGCCAGCAGTGAACAGTATAATGAAAAACTGTTTTTT
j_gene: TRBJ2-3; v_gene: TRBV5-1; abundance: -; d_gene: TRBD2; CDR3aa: CASSLEASGRASTDTQYF; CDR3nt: TGCGCCAGCAGCTTGGAGGCTAGCGGGAGGGCTAGCACAGATACGCAGTATTTT
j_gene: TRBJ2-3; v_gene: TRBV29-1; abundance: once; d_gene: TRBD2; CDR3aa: CSVEVAGGQDTQYF; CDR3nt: TGCAGCGTTGAGGTAGCGGGAGGCCAAGATACGCAGTATTTT
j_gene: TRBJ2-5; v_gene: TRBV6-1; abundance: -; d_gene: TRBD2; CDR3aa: CASRTSNLQETQYF; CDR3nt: TGTGCCAGTCGGACTAGTAACCTCCAAGAGACCCAGTACTTC
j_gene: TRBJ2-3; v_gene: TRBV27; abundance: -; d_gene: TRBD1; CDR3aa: CASSLRGRTDTQYF; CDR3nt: TGTGCCAGCAGTTTAAGGGGGCGCACAGATACGCAGTATTTT
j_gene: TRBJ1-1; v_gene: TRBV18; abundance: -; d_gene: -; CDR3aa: CASSPSRDGFTEAFF; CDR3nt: TGTGCCAGCTCACCATCCAGGGACGGTTTTACTGAAGCTTTCTTT
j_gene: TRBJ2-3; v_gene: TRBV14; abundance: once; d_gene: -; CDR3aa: CASSQGGGRSTQYF; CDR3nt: TGTGCCAGCAGCCAAGGGGGGGGGCGAAGTACGCAGTATTTT
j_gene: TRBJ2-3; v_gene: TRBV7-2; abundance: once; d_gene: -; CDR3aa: CASQTSKGADTQYF; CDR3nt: TGTGCCAGTCAAACTAGCAAGGGGGCAGATACGCAGTATTTT
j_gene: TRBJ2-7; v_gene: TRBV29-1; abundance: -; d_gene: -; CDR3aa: CSVRDDYGEQYF; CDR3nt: TGCAGCGTGAGGGATGACTATGGCGAGCAGTACTTC